The present T cell receptor (beta chain) was sequenced within a study of OX40 agonist ivuxolimab in advanced cancers. The study's findings and limits: The study found among the lowest clonal expansion in partial responders at 0.1-3.0 mg/kg.

TCRdb's copy holds only in-frame clones and misses some; the assay was immunoSEQ multiplex PCR. The repertoire consists of under 85,000 clones, with just over 90% occurring once and the leading ten covering roughly 4.9%. As concerns this clone: Its target is not known.

CDR1 KGHSH and CDR2 LQKENI come from the germline V gene. The CDR3 loop spans 17 amino acids. V was cut by 2 bases and J by 2 bases, with 17 bases left in between. The source of this sequence is an adult with an advanced solid tumor such as melanoma, head and neck, liver or kidney cancer. The chain joins TRBV18 to TRBJ2-3; D uncertain. The input for sequencing was CD4+ or CD8+ T cells sorted from blood, taken in a trial of the OX40 agonist ivuxolimab. This CDR3 is CASSPSAGLGHTDTQYF. DNA for the CDR3: TGTGCCAGCTCACCATCTGCAGGATTGGGCCACACAGATACGCAGTATTTT.